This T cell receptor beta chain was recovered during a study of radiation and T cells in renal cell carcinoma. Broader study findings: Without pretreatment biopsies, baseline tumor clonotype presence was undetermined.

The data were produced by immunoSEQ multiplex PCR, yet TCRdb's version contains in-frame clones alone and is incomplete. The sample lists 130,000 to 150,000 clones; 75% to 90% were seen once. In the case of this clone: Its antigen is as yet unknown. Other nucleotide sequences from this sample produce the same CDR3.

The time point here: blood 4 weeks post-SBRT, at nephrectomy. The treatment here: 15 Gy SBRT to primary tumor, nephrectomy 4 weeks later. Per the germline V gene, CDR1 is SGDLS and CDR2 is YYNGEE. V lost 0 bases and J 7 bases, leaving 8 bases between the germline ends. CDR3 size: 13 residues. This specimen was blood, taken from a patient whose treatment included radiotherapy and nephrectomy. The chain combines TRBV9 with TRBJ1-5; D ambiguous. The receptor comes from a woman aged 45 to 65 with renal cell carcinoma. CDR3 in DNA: TGTGCCAGCAGCGTAGACAGTTACCAGCCCCAGCATTTT. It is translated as CASSVDSYQPQHF.